The table lists the clone carrying this TCR beta chain with many counts. Per germline, CDR1 DFQATT and CDR2 SNEGSKA (reference sequence). The germline V and J ends were trimmed by 0 bases and 5 bases, with 4 bases remaining between them. The CDR3 loop spans 11 amino acids. The data stem from a study of early T cells in non-severe SARS-CoV-2 infection. TCRdb independently ran MiXCR on the 5' RACE reads; one entry per CDR3 protein. The table has approximately 43,000 distinct CDR3 sequences, 7% to 7.5% seen once. Sequencing input: whole blood. This TCR came from an adult who was a healthcare worker with PCR-confirmed SARS-CoV-2 infection or an uninfected control (not recorded which). The chain is built from TRBV20-1 and TRBJ2-5; unclear D gene. CDR3 coding DNA: TGCAGTGCTAGAGATCGGGAGACCCAGTACTTC. Residues: CSARDRETQYF.